This T cell receptor (beta chain) came from a study of CD8 T cells in Susac syndrome. Random hexamers were used to reverse transcribe an amount of roughly 0.45 to 1 ug RNA. TCRdb reanalysed the immunoSEQ multiplex PCR reads using MiXCR and keeps one entry per CDR3 protein. The sample has about 240,000 distinct CDR3 sequences, approximately 95% seen once; the top ten hold approximately 0.1%. About this clonotype itself: Its matching antigen is unknown.

Study-level points and caveats: The study recognized that the number of individuals in its TCR sequencing and HLA analysis was relatively small.

Germline CDR1 is DFQATT and CDR2 is SNEGSKA (reference sequence). The CDR3 runs to 15 residues. V lost 0 bases to trimming and J lost 5 bases, with 17 bases between them. The sequenced material came from CD4+ T cells from PBMCs. The source of this sequence is a human donor with Susac syndrome. V and J are TRBV20-1 and TRBJ2-7; weak D call: TRBD2 (5 bases). This CDR3 is CSARDLRLKGHEQYF. CDR3 sequence (DNA): TGCAGTGCTAGAGATCTACGACTAAAAGGTCACGAGCAGTACTTC.